The entry below describes one T cell receptor (beta chain). Germline V lookup: CDR1 LNHDA, CDR2 SQIVND (reference sequence). Trimming stripped 9 bases from V and 0 bases from J, with 13 bases between. The CDR3 runs 14 residues. The sample belongs to a study of blood T cell repertoires in COVID-19. In the study overall: Some COVID-19 samples were acute and others convalescent; all came from the United States, Italy and Spain. T cells, B-cell-depleted T cells, or PBMCs supplied cDNA or gDNA.

Methods used by the authors: Amplification of reference gene primers was used by the study to estimate nucleated cell counts. The repertoire was sequenced with immunoSEQ multiplex PCR; TCRdb's copy has only in-frame clones and lacks some. The V and J calls and the clone size are those of that table, but D and trimming were determined from the DNA. The sample has hundreds of thousands of clones, 70% to 90% seen once. Sample: peripheral blood. The TCR comes from a woman between 18 and 30 years old who had recovered from COVID-19. The chain links TRBV19 to TRBJ2-3; D is uncertain. CDR3 sequence (DNA): TGTGCCAGCAGGATTGCCCTTAGCACAGATACGCAGTATTTT. It translates to CASRIALSTDTQYF. Based on the CDR3 plus reference TRBV19 and TRBJ2-3, the full variable domain is DGGITQSPKYLFRKEGQNVTLSCEQNLNHDAMYWYRQDPGQGLRLIYYSQIVNDFQKGDIAEGYSVSREKKESFPLTVTSAQKNPTAFYLCASRIALSTDTQYFGPGTRLTVL.